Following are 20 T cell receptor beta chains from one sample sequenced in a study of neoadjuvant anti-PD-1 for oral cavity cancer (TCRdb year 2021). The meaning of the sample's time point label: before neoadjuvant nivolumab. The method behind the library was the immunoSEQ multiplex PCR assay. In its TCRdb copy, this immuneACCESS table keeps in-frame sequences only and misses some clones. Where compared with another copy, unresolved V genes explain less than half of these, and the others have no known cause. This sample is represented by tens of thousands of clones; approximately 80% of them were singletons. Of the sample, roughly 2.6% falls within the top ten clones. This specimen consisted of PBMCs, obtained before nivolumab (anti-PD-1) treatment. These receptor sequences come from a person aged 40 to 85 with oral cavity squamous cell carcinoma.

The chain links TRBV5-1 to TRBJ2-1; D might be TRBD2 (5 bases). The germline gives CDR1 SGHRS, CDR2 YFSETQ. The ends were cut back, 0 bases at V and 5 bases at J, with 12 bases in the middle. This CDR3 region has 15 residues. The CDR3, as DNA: TGCGCCAGCAGCTTGGCCTCCGGGGTGGACAATGAGCAGTTCTTC. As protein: CASSLASGVDNEQFF.

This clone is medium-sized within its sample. As DNA, the CDR3 is TGCGCCAGCAGCCATCAGGGGCGCAACTATGGCTACACCTTC. Translating it yields CASSHQGRNYGYTF. The chain is built from TRBV4-1 and TRBJ1-2; D perhaps matches TRBD1 (6 bases). Germline V lookup: CDR1 MGHRA, CDR2 YSYEKL. V was trimmed by 3 bases and J by 2 bases, leaving 10 bases between them. The CDR3 runs 14 residues.

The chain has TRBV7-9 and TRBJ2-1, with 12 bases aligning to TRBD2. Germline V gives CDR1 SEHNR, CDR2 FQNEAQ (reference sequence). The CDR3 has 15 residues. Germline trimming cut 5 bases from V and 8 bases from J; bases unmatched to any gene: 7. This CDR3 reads CASSLTSGGRDEQFF. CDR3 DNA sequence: TGTGCCAGCAGCCTAACTAGCGGGGGGCGGGATGAGCAGTTCTTC.

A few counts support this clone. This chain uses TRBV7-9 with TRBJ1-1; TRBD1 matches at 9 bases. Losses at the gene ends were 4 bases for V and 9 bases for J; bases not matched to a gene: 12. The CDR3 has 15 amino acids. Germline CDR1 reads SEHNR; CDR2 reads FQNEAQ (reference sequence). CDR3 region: CASSSPGQGLLQAFF. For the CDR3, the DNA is TGTGCCAGCAGCTCACCGGGACAGGGACTACTACAAGCTTTCTTT. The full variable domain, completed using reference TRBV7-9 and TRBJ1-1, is DTGVSQNPRHKITKRGQNVTFRCDPISEHNRLYWYRQTLGQGPEFLTYFQNEAQLEKSRLLSDRFSAERPKGSFSTLEIQRTEQGDSAMYLCASSSPGQGLLQAFFGQGTRLTVV.

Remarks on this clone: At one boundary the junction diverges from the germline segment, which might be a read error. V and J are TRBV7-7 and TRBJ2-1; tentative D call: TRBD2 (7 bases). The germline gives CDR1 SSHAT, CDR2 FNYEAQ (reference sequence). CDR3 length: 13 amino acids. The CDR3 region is CASSRGAGNEQFF. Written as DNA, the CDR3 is TGTGCTAGCAGCCGGGGGGCGGGCAATGAGCAGTTCTTC.

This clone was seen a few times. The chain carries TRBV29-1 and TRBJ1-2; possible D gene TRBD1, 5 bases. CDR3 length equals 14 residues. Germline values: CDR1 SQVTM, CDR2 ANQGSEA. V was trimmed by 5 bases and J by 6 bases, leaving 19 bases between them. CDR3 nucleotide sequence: TGCAGCGTTCGGCAGGAGGGGAGAGTCGATGGCTACACCTTC. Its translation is CSVRQEGRVDGYTF.

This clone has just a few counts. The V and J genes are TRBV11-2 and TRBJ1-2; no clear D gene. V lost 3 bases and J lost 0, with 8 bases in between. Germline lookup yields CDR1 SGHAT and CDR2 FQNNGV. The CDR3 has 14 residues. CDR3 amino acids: CASSFTGSNYGYTF. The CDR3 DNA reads TGTGCCAGCAGCTTTACGGGGTCTAACTATGGCTACACCTTC.

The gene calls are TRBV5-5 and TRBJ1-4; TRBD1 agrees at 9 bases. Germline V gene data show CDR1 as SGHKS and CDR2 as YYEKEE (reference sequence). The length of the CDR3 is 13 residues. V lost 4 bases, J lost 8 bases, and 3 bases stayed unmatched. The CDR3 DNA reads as TGTGCCAGCAGCACAGGGGGCGGAGAAAAACTGTTTTTT. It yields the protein CASSTGGGEKLFF.

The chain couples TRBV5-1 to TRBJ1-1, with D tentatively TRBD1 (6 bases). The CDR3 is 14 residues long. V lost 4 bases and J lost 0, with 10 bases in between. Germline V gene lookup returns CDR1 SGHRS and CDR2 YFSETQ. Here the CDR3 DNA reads TGCGCCAGCAGCCCTGACAGGCTGAACACTGAAGCTTTCTTT. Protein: CASSPDRLNTEAFF.

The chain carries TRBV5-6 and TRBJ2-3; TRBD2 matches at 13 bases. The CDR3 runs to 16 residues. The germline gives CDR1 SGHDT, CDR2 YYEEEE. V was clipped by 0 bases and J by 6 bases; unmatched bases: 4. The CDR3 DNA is TGTGCCAGCAGCTTGGGAACTAGCGGGGGGGTGGATACGCAGTATTTT. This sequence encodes CASSLGTSGGVDTQYF.

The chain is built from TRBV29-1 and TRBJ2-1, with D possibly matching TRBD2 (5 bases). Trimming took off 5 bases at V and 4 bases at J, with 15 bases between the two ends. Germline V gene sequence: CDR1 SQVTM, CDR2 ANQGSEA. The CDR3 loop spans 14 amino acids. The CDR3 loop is CSVLTRDQYNEQFF. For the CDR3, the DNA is TGCAGCGTTCTAACTAGGGATCAATACAATGAGCAGTTCTTC.

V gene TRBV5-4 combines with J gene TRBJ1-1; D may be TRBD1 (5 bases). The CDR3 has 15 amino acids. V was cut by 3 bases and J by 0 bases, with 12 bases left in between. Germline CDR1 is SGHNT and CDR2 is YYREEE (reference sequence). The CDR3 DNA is TGTGCCAGCAGCTCGTGGGGGGGAATGAACACTGAAGCTTTCTTT. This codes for CASSSWGGMNTEAFF.

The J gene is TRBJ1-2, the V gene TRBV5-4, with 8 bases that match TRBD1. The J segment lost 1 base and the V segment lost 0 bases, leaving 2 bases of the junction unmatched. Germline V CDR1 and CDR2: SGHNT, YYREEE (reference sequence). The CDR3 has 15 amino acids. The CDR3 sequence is CASSLGQGINYGYTF. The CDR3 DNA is TGTGCCAGCAGCTTGGGACAGGGGATTAACTATGGCTACACCTTC.

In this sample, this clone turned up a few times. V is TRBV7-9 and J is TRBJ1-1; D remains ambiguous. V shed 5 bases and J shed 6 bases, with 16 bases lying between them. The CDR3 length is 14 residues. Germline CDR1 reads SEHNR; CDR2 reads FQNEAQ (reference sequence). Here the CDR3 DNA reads TGTGCCAGCAGCCCAGAAAGGGAGGGATCTGAAGCTTTCTTT. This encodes CASSPEREGSEAFF.

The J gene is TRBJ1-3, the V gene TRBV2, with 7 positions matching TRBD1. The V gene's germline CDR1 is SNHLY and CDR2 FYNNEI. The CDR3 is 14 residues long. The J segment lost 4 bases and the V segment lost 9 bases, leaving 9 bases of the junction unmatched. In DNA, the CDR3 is TGTGCCAGTTACGACAGGGTGGGCGGAAACACCATATATTTT. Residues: CASYDRVGGNTIYF.

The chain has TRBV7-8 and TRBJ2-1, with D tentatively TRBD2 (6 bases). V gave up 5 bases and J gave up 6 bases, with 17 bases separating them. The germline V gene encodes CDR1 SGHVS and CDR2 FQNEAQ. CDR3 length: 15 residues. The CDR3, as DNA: TGTGCCAGCAGCCCCCCAGCGGGTAGCAGCAATGAGCAGTTCTTC. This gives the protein CASSPPAGSSNEQFF.

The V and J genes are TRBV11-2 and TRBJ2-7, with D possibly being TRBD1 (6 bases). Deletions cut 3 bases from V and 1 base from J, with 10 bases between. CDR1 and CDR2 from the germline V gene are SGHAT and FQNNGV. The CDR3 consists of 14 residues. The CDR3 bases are TGTGCCAGCAGCTTTTACAGGGCTTCCTACGAGCAGTACTTC. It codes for CASSFYRASYEQYF.

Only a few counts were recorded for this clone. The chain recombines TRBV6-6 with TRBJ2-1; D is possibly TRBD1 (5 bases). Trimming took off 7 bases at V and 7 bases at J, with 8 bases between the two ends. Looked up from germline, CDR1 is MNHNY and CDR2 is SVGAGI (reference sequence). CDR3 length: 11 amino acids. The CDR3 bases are TGTGCCAGCACCTCAGGGAATGAGCAGTTCTTC. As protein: CASTSGNEQFF.

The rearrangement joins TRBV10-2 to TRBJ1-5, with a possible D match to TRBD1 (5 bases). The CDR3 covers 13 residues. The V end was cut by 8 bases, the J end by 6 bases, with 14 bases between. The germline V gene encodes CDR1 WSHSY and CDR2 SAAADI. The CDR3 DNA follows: TGCGCCAGCTCCCCAGGGCCCACTCAGCCCCAGCATTTT. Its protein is CASSPGPTQPQHF.

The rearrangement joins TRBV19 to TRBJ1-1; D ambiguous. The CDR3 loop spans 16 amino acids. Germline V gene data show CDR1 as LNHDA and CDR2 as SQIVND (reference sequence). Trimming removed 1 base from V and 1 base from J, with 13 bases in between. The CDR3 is CASSIVWEAPNTEAFF. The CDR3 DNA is TGTGCCAGTAGTATAGTGTGGGAGGCTCCGAACACTGAAGCTTTCTTT.